These 12 T cell receptor beta chains were all obtained from the same sample, sequenced in a study of PD-1 blockade in classical Hodgkin lymphoma. All patients relapsed after autologous stem cell transplantation, and brentuximab vedotin exposure varied. Method: immunoSEQ multiplex PCR; TCRdb's copy keeps in-frame clones and lacks some. The data contain 55,000 to 75,000 clones, about 92% of them singletons. Here the sequenced sample was peripheral blood mononuclear cells (PBMCs), taken at baseline. Every receptor here comes from a human donor with classical Hodgkin lymphoma.

This chain connects TRBV27 to TRBJ2-7, with TRBD1 identical over 8 bases. The CDR3 has 16 residues. CDR1 MNHEY and CDR2 SMNVEV come from the germline V gene (reference sequence). V shed 5 bases and J 1 base; nucleotides not matched to a gene: 10. The CDR3 loop reads CASSPKPGTGSYEQYF. As DNA, the CDR3 is TGTGCCAGCAGTCCGAAACCCGGGACAGGTTCCTACGAGCAGTACTTC.

The chain employs TRBV11-3 and TRBJ2-3, with D unclear. CDR3 length: 16 residues. Trimming took off 5 bases at V and 1 base at J, with 16 bases between the two ends. Germline V gene lookup returns CDR1 SGHNT and CDR2 YENEEA. CDR3 sequence reads: CASSPSPFGGTDTQYF. In DNA, the CDR3 is TGTGCCAGCAGCCCTAGTCCTTTTGGGGGCACAGATACGCAGTATTTT. The whole variable domain, remainder taken from reference TRBV11-3 and TRBJ2-3, is EAGVVQSPRYKIIEKKQPVAFWCNPISGHNTLYWYLQNLGQGPELLIRYENEEAVDDSQLPKDRFSAERLKGVDSTLKIQPAELGDSAVYLCASSPSPFGGTDTQYFGPGTRLTVL.

This clone was recorded once. V usage is TRBV5-1 and J usage is TRBJ1-2; weak D call: TRBD1 (6 bases). Trimming removed 6 bases at V and 1 base at J, with 19 bases between. CDR1 and CDR2 (germline): SGHRS, YFSETQ. The CDR3 sequence is 16 residues long. This CDR3 is CASKLATGGLNYGYTF. In DNA form, the CDR3 reads TGCGCCAGCAAATTGGCGACTGGGGGCCTTAACTATGGCTACACCTTC.

The V gene is TRBV30, the J gene TRBJ2-7; D unresolved. CDR1 is GTSNPN and CDR2 is SVGIG in the germline V gene (reference sequence). This CDR3 has 11 amino acids. V was clipped by 3 bases and J by 7 bases, with 10 bases between them. The CDR3 DNA reads TGTGCCTGGAGCAATGTGGGGGAGCAGTACTTC. Amino acid sequence: CAWSNVGEQYF.

The rearrangement links TRBV6-1 to TRBJ1-1; no definite D call. Deletions cut 11 bases from V and 3 bases from J, with 19 bases between. The CDR3 extends over 14 amino acids. Germline CDR1 and CDR2: MNHNS and SASEGT. CDR3: CAAARARMDTEAFF. The CDR3 bases are TGTGCCGCCGCGCGGGCCCGGATGGACACTGAAGCTTTCTTT.

In this sample, this clone turned up once. The chain links TRBV10-3 to TRBJ2-2; TRBD2 aligns across 13 bases. The CDR3 covers 18 residues. CDR1 is ENHRY and CDR2 is SYGVKD in the germline V gene. Germline trimming cut 3 bases from V and 1 base from J; bases unmatched to any gene: 5. The CDR3 bases are TGTGCCATCAGTGAACAAAGGACTAGCGGGGGGAACACCGGGGAGCTGTTTTTT. As protein: CAISEQRTSGGNTGELFF.

The chain uses TRBV7-3 and TRBJ2-1, with 10 bases that match TRBD1. The CDR3 runs to 16 residues. V lost 5 bases and J lost 0; bases outside the gene matches: 4. Germline assignment: CDR1 SGHTA and CDR2 FQGTGA. This chain's CDR3 is CASSTRTGGSYNEQFF. CDR3 in DNA: TGTGCCAGCAGCACGCGGACAGGGGGCTCCTACAATGAGCAGTTCTTC.

The chain uses TRBV27 and TRBJ2-5; D is possibly TRBD2 (5 bases). The CDR3 loop spans 14 amino acids. CDR1 is MNHEY and CDR2 is SMNVEV in the germline V gene (reference sequence). The V end was cut by 6 bases, the J end by 4 bases, with 15 bases between. The CDR3 region has the DNA TGTGCCAGCAGGCTTGACGGGAAGAGAGAGACCCAGTACTTC. This gives the protein CASRLDGKRETQYF.

The J gene is TRBJ2-1, the V gene TRBV2, with D tentatively TRBD2 (5 bases). Germline V lookup: CDR1 SNHLY, CDR2 FYNNEI. V lost 3 bases and J 6 bases, leaving 6 bases between the germline ends. CDR3 length: 12 residues. CDR3 coding DNA: TGTGCCAGCAGTGATCGGGGCAATGAGCAGTTCTTC. Residues: CASSDRGNEQFF. Looking up the rest from reference TRBV2 and TRBJ2-1 gives the full variable domain: EPEVTQTPSHQVTQMGQEVILRCVPISNHLYFYWYRQILGQKVEFLVSFYNNEISEKSEIFDDQFSVERPDGSNFTLKIRSTKLEDSAMYFCASSDRGNEQFFGPGTRLTVL.

This chain links TRBV7-9 with TRBJ2-7; D tentatively fits TRBD1 or TRBD2 (5 bases each). The CDR3 loop spans 15 amino acids. Germline assignment: CDR1 SEHNR and CDR2 FQNEAQ (reference sequence). Trimming took 5 bases from V and 0 from J, leaving 14 bases between them. CDR3 amino acids: CASSLDGTSSYEQYF. DNA for the CDR3: TGTGCCAGCAGCCTGGATGGGACGAGCTCCTACGAGCAGTACTTC.

The chain combines TRBV12-5 with TRBJ2-3, with 8 bases fitting TRBD1. Germline V gene lookup returns CDR1 LGHNT and CDR2 FRNRAP. The CDR3 loop spans 13 amino acids. V lost 8 bases and J lost 1; bases outside the gene matches: 2. The CDR3 protein is CASQTGGTDTQYF. The CDR3 DNA is TGTGCTAGTCAGACAGGGGGCACAGATACGCAGTATTTT. The full variable domain, its missing parts supplied by reference TRBV12-5 and TRBJ2-3, is DARVTQTPRHKVTEMGQEVTMRCQPILGHNTVFWYRQTMMQGLELLAYFRNRAPLDDSGMPKDRFSAEMPDATLATLKIQPSEPRDSAVYFCASQTGGTDTQYFGPGTRLTVL.

The V gene is TRBV19, the J gene TRBJ2-7, with D possibly TRBD2 on 5 matching bases. Germline V gene sequence: CDR1 LNHDA, CDR2 SQIVND (reference sequence). The CDR3 is made up of 14 amino acids. V shed 6 bases and J shed 6 bases, with 18 bases lying between them. CDR3 amino acids: CASRLDEAAGEQYF. CDR3 coding DNA: TGTGCCAGTAGGCTGGATGAAGCCGCGGGCGAGCAGTACTTC.